This record concerns one T cell receptor beta chain sequence. The germline V gene has CDR1 MNHNS and CDR2 SASEGT. V was trimmed by 8 bases and J by 1 base, leaving 12 bases between them. This CDR3 comprises 14 residues. The data were obtained in a study of siplizumab effects on memory and regulatory T cells. Sequencing was performed with immunoSEQ multiplex PCR; in TCRdb, only in-frame clones are kept and a portion is missing. The profile shows approximately 100,000 clones, 94% of them singletons. Specimen: Tregs sorted from blood. The rearrangement links TRBV6-1 to TRBJ1-3; D is unresolved. The clonotype was recovered from a human donor in good health. The CDR3 loop is CASFGVLSGNTIYF. The CDR3 nucleotides read TGTGCCAGCTTCGGGGTTCTATCTGGAAACACCATATATTTT.